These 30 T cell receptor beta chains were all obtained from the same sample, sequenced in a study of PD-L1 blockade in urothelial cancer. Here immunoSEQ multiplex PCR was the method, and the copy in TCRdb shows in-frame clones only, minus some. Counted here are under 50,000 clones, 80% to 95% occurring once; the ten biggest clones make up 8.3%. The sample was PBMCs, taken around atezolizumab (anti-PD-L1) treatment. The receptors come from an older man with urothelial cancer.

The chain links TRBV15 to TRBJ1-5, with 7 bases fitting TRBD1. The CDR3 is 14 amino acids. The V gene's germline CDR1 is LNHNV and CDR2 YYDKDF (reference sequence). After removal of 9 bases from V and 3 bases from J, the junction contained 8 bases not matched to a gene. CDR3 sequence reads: CATKRDSNNQPQHF. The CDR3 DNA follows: TGTGCCACTAAAAGGGACAGTAACAATCAGCCCCAGCATTTT.

CDR3 region: CASSVDGTSGTDTQYF. The CDR3 DNA reads TGTGCCAGCAGCGTAGATGGGACTAGCGGTACGGATACGCAGTATTTT. This chain uses TRBV9 with TRBJ2-3, with TRBD2 identical over 11 bases. The trim removed 0 bases at V and 6 bases at J, leaving 6 bases unmatched. This CDR3 has 16 residues. The germline CDR1 and CDR2 sequences are SGDLS and YYNGEE. Full variable domain (remainder filled in from reference TRBV9 and TRBJ2-3): DSGVTQTPKHLITATGQRVTLRCSPRSGDLSVYWYQQSLDQGLQFLIQYYNGEERAKGNILERFSAQQFPDLHSELNLSSLELGDSALYFCASSVDGTSGTDTQYFGPGTRLTVL.

DNA of the CDR3: TGTGCCAGTACGACCAAAGGGGGTACGGCTTTCTTT. It specifies CASTTKGGTAFF. V and J are TRBV19 and TRBJ1-1, with D possibly matching TRBD1 (6 bases). V dropped 7 bases and J dropped 11 bases, with 17 bases sitting between them. Germline CDR1 is LNHDA and CDR2 is SQIVND (reference sequence). The CDR3 sequence is 12 residues long. The full variable domain, its missing parts supplied by reference TRBV19 and TRBJ1-1, is DGGITQSPKYLFRKEGQNVTLSCEQNLNHDAMYWYRQDPGQGLRLIYYSQIVNDFQKGDIAEGYSVSREKKESFPLTVTSAQKNPTAFYLCASTTKGGTAFFGQGTRLTVV.

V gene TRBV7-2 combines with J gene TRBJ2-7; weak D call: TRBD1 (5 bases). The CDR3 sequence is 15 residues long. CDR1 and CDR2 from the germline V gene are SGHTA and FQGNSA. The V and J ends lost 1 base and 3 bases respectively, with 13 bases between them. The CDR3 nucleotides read TGTGCCAGCAGCTTAGATCAGGGCGGAAGCTACGAGCAGTACTTC. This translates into CASSLDQGGSYEQYF.

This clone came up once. CDR3 coding DNA: TGTGCCAGCAGTTCTGGACGGGATCCCCCCTACGAGCAGTACTTC. Amino acid sequence: CASSSGRDPPYEQYF. This chain links TRBV28 with TRBJ2-7; maybe TRBD2 (5 bases). CDR1 and CDR2 from the germline V gene are MDHEN and SYDVKM. The CDR3 sequence is 15 residues long. Deletions cut 4 bases from V and 2 bases from J, with 15 bases between.

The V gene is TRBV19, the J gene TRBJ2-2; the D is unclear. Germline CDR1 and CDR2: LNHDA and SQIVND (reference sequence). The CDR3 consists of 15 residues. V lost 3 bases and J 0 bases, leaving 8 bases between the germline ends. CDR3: CASSITPANTGELFF. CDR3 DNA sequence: TGTGCCAGTAGTATTACACCCGCGAACACCGGGGAGCTGTTTTTT.

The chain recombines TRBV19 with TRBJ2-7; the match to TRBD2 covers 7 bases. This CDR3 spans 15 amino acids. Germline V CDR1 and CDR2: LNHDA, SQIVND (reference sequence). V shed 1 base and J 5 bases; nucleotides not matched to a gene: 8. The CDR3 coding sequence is TGTGCCAGTAGTATAGTCGGAGCGGGATCCCACGAGCAGTACTTC. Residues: CASSIVGAGSHEQYF.

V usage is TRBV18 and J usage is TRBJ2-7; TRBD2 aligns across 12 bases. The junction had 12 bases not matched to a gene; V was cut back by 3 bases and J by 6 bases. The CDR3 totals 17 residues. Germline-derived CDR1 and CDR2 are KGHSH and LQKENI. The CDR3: CASSPPSGRARVLEQYF. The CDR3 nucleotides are TGTGCCAGCTCACCTCCTAGCGGGAGGGCCAGGGTTCTCGAGCAGTACTTC.

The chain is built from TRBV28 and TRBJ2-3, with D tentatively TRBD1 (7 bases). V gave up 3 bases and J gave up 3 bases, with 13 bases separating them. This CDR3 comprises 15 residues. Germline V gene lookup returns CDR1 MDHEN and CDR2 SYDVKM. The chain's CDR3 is CASSLQGGGTDTQYF. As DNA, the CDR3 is TGTGCCAGCAGTTTGCAGGGGGGAGGTACAGATACGCAGTATTTT. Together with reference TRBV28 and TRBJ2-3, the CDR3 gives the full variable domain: DVKVTQSSRYLVKRTGEKVFLECVQDMDHENMFWYRQDPGLGLRLIYFSYDVKMKEKGDIPEGYSVSREKKERFSLILESASTNQTSMYLCASSLQGGGTDTQYFGPGTRLTVL.

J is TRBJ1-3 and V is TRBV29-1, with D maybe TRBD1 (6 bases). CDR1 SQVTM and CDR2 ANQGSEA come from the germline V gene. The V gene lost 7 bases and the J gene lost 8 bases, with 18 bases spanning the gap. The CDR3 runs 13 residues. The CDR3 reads CSAVEGGMDTIYF. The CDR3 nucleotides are TGCAGCGCCGTGGAAGGGGGAATGGACACCATATATTTT.

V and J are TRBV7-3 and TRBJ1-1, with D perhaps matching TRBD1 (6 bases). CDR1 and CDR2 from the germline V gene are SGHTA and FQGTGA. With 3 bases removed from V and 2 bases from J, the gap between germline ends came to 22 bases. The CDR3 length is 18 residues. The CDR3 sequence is CASSFPPGGRPGNTEAFF. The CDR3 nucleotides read TGTGCCAGCAGCTTCCCCCCGGGGGGGCGGCCCGGTAACACTGAAGCTTTCTTT.

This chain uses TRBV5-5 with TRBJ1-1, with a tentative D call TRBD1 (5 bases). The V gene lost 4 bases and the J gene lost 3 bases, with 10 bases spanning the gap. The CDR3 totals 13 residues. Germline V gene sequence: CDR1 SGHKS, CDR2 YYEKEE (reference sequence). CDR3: CASSPTAYTEAFF. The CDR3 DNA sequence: TGTGCCAGCAGCCCGACAGCATACACTGAAGCTTTCTTT.

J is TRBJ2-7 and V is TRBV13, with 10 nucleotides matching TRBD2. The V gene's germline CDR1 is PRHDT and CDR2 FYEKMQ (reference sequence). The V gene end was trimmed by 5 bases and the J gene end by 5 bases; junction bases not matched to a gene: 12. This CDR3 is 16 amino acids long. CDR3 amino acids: CASSRWTSGEGHEQYF. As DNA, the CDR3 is TGTGCCAGCAGCAGATGGACTAGCGGAGAAGGTCACGAGCAGTACTTC.

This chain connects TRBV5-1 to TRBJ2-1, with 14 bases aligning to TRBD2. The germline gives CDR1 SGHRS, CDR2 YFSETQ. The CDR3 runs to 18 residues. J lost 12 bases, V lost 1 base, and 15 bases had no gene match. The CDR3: CASSLSHGGTSGSMAQFF. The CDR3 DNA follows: TGCGCCAGCAGCTTGTCCCATGGGGGGACTAGCGGGAGTATGGCGCAGTTCTTC.

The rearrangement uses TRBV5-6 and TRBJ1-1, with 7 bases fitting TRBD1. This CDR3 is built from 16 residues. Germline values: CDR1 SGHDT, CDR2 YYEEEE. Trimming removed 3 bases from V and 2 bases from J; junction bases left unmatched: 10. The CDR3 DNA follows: TGTGCCAGCAGCTGGTGGTCCGGGACAGCTAACACTGAAGCTTTCTTT. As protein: CASSWWSGTANTEAFF. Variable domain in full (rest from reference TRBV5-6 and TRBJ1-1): DAGVTQSPTHLIKTRGQQVTLRCSPKSGHDTVSWYQQALGQGPQFIFQYYEEEERQRGNFPDRFSGHQFPNYSSELNVNALLLGDSALYLCASSWWSGTANTEAFFGQGTRLTVV.

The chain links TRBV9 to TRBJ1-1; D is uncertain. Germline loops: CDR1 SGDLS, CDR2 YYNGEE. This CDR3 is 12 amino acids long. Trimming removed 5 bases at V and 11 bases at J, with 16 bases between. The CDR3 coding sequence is TGTGCCAGCAGTCCCGGAGGGCGAATGGCTTTCTTT. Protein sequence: CASSPGGRMAFF.

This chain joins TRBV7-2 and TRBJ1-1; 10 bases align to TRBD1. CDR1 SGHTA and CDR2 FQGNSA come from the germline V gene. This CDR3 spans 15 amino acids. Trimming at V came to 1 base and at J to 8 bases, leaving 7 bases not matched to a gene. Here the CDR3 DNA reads TGTGCCAGCAGCTTAGAAGGGACAGGGGTAAGGGAAGCTTTCTTT. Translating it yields CASSLEGTGVREAFF.

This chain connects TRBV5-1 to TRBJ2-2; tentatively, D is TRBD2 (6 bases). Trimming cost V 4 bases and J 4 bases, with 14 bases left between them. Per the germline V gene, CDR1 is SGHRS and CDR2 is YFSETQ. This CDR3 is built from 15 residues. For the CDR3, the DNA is TGCGCCAGCAGCCCCGATGGACTACCCACCGGGGAGCTGTTTTTT. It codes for CASSPDGLPTGELFF. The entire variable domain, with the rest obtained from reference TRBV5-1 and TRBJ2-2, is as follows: KAGVTQTPRYLIKTRGQQVTLSCSPISGHRSVSWYQQTPGQGLQFLFEYFSETQRNKGNFPGRFSGRQFSNSRSEMNVSTLELGDSALYLCASSPDGLPTGELFFGEGSRLTVL.

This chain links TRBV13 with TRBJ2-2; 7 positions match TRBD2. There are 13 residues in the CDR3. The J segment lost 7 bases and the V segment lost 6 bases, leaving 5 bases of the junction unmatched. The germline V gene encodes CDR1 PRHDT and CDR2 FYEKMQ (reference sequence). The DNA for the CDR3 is TGTGCCAGCAGTCGGACTAGTTACGGGGAGCTGTTTTTT. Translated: CASSRTSYGELFF.

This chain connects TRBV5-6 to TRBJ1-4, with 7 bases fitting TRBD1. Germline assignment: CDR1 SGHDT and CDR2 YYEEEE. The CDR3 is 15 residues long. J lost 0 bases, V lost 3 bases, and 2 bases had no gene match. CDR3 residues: CASSYGTATNEKLFF. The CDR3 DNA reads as TGTGCCAGCAGCTACGGGACAGCAACTAATGAAAAACTGTTTTTT. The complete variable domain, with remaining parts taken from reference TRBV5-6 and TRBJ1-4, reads DAGVTQSPTHLIKTRGQQVTLRCSPKSGHDTVSWYQQALGQGPQFIFQYYEEEERQRGNFPDRFSGHQFPNYSSELNVNALLLGDSALYLCASSYGTATNEKLFFGSGTQLSVL.

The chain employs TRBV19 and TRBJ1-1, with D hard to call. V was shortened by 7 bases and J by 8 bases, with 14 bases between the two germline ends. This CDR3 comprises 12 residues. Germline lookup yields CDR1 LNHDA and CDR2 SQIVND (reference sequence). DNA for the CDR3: TGTGCCAGTAATAGCTATGGCGGGGAAGCTTTCTTT. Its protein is CASNSYGGEAFF.

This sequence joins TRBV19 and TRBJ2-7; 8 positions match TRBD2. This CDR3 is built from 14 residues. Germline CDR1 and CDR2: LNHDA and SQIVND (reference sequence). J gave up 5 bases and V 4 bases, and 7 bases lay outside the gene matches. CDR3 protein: CASSTGGVTHEQYF. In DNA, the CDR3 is TGTGCCAGTAGTACCGGGGGGGTCACTCACGAGCAGTACTTC.

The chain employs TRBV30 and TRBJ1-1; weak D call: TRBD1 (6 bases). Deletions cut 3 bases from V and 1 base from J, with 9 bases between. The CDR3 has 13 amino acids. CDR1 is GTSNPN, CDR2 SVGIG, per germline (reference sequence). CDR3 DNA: TGTGCCTGGAGCAGGGGCCAGAACACTGAAGCTTTCTTT. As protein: CAWSRGQNTEAFF.

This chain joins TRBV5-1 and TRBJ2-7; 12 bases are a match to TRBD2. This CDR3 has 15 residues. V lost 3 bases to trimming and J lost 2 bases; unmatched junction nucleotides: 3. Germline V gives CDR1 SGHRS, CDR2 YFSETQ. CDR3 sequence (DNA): TGCGCCAGCAGCTGGACTAGCGGGACCCCCTACGAGCAGTACTTC. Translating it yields CASSWTSGTPYEQYF.

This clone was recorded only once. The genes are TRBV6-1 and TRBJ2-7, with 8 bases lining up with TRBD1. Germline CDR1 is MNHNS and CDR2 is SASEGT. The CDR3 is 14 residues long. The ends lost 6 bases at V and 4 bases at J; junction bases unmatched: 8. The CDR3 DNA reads TGTGCCAGCAGACCCGGGACAGGACAATACGAGCAGTACTTC. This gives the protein CASRPGTGQYEQYF.

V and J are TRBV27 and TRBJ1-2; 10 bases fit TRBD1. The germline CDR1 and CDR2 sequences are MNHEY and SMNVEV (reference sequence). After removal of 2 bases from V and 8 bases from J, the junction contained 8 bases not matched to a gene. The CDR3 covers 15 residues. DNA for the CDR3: TGTGCCAGCAGTTTAAGGGGACAGGGGCGACGCGGCTACACCTTC. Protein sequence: CASSLRGQGRRGYTF.

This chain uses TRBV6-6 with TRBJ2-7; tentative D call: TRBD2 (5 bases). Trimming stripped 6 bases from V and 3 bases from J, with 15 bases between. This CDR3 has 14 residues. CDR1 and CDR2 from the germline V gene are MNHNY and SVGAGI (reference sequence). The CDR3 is CASRPGVSGYEQYF. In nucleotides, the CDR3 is TGTGCCAGCAGACCTGGGGTAAGCGGCTACGAGCAGTACTTC.

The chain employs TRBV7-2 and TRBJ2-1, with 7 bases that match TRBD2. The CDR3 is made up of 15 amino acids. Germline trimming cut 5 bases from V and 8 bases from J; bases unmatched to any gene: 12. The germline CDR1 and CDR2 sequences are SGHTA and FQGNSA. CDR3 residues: CASSPSSGPFYEQFF. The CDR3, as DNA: TGTGCCAGCAGCCCATCTAGCGGCCCTTTTTATGAGCAGTTCTTC. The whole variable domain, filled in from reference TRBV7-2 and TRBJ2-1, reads GAGVSQSPSNKVTEKGKDVELRCDPISGHTALYWYRQSLGQGLEFLIYFQGNSAPDKSGLPSDRFSAERTGGSVSTLTIQRTQQEDSAVYLCASSPSSGPFYEQFFGPGTRLTVL.

CDR3 in DNA: TGTGCCATTCGGGGTGGGAGGGGGCCCCAGCATTTT. Encoded protein: CAIRGGRGPQHF. V usage is TRBV28 and J usage is TRBJ1-5, with D perhaps TRBD1 (5 bases). CDR3 size: 12 residues. The germline V and J ends were trimmed by 10 bases and 9 bases, with 16 bases remaining between them. CDR1 MDHEN and CDR2 SYDVKM come from the germline V gene.

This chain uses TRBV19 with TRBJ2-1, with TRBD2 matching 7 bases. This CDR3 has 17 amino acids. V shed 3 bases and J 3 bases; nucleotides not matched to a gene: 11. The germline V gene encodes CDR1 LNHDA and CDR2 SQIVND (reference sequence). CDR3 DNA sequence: TGTGCCAGTAGTATCCCCGCGGGAGCGGGAATCTACAATGAGCAGTTCTTC. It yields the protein CASSIPAGAGIYNEQFF. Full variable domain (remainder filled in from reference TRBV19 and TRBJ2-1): DGGITQSPKYLFRKEGQNVTLSCEQNLNHDAMYWYRQDPGQGLRLIYYSQIVNDFQKGDIAEGYSVSREKKESFPLTVTSAQKNPTAFYLCASSIPAGAGIYNEQFFGPGTRLTVL.